Below, 3 T cell receptor beta chains from the same sample are listed, as sequenced in a study of T cell changes during pregnancy in multiple sclerosis. TCRdb's table, derived via immunoSEQ multiplex PCR, lists solely in-frame clones and lacks some. The table has over 40,000 clones, 85% to 90% seen once. The material was peripheral blood, obtained in the second trimester of pregnancy. Source of these receptors: a female donor in good health, enrolled as a control in a pregnancy study.

This chain joins TRBV20-1 and TRBJ1-1; D is undetermined. The CDR3 has 11 residues. V was pared by 5 bases and J by 1 base, with 5 bases between. Per the germline V gene, CDR1 is DFQATT and CDR2 is SNEGSKA (reference sequence). CDR3 nucleotide sequence: TGCAGTGCTGGCGGGAACACTGAAGCTTTCTTT. Translation: CSAGGNTEAFF.

This clone was seen a handful of times. The chain uses TRBV6-5 and TRBJ2-7, with TRBD1 matching 9 bases. The germline CDR1 and CDR2 sequences are MNHEY and SVGAGI. The ends lost 8 bases at V and 3 bases at J; junction bases unmatched: 8. This CDR3 region has 14 residues. The CDR3 here is CASGSGTGIYEQYF. CDR3 nucleotides: TGTGCCAGCGGCTCCGGGACAGGGATCTACGAGCAGTACTTC.

The chain is built from TRBV18 and TRBJ1-4; a weak D match, TRBD1 (5 bases). CDR3 length: 14 residues. Germline V gene lookup returns CDR1 KGHSH and CDR2 LQKENI. V lost 3 bases, J lost 0 bases, and 5 bases lay in between. The CDR3 is CASSPTATNEKLFF. CDR3 nucleotides: TGTGCCAGCTCACCGACAGCAACTAATGAAAAACTGTTTTTT.